Reported below is one T cell receptor (beta chain). Its antigen is unknown. This specimen belongs to a study of cytomegalovirus exposure and HLA in healthy donors. The PCR made use of 60 Vbeta and 13 Jbeta primers. Produced via immunoSEQ multiplex PCR; TCRdb's table is partial and in-frame only. This sample has around 62,000 clones, with about four fifths found just once. General study findings and limits: Both high specificity and high sensitivity reportedly marked the classifier's diagnosis of cytomegalovirus status.

The sample consisted of PBMCs. The TCR comes from a woman younger than 45 in good health and CMV-seronegative.

Written as DNA, the CDR3 is TGTGCCAGCAGTGCTGGGCAGGGGGGAAATCAGCCCCAGCATTTT. As protein: CASSAGQGGNQPQHF. The V and J genes are TRBV2 and TRBJ1-5; the match to TRBD1 covers 7 bases. The CDR3 length is 15 residues. Germline V lookup: CDR1 SNHLY, CDR2 FYNNEI. Unmatched junction bases numbered 7, after V lost 4 bases and J lost 4 bases.